The clone carrying this TCR beta chain was seen many times. Its antigen is unidentified. This entry comes from a study of response to subunit inactivated influenza vaccine. Regarding the study as a whole: T cells newly recruited by each seasonal influenza vaccination are few, the authors suggested.

TCRdb re-called the RT-PCR reads with MiXCR, one entry per CDR3 protein. The data show 400,000 to 550,000 distinct CDR3 sequences, with 25% seen just once and 1.9% held by the top ten. Per germline, CDR1 SGHAT and CDR2 FQNNGV. The ends were cut back, 1 base at V and 0 bases at J, with 7 bases in the middle. There are 15 residues in the CDR3. The chain links TRBV11-2 to TRBJ2-1; no clear D gene. The clonotype originates from a man in his forties or fifties who received an inactivated influenza vaccine. Sequencing was performed on CD4+ T cells sorted from PBMCs, taken roughly 5 days after vaccination. The CDR3 sequence: CASSLALGSYNEQFF. CDR3 sequence (DNA): TGTGCCAGCAGCTTAGCTCTTGGCTCCTACAATGAGCAGTTCTTC.